What follows are 6 T cell receptor beta chains derived from one specimen sequenced in a study of blood T cell repertoires in COVID-19. Sequencing was performed with immunoSEQ multiplex PCR; in TCRdb, only in-frame clones are kept and a portion is missing. The repertoire holds 450,000 or so clones, with about 90% as singletons. The sequencing sample was made of peripheral blood. The receptors stem from a man between 18 and 35 years old with COVID-19, enrolled during active disease.

V and J are TRBV15 and TRBJ2-1; 14 bases match TRBD2. The junction had 16 bases not matched to a gene; V was cut back by 0 bases and J by 9 bases. The CDR3 spans 20 residues. The germline V gene has CDR1 LNHNV and CDR2 YYDKDF (reference sequence). CDR3 DNA sequence: TGTGCCACCAGCAGAGATTTGAAGGGAACCGGGACTAGCGGGAGAACTGAGCAGTTCTTC. The encoded protein is CATSRDLKGTGTSGRTEQFF.

This clone was picked up a small number of times. V usage is TRBV5-1 and J usage is TRBJ2-3; 13 nucleotides match TRBD2. CDR1 is SGHRS, CDR2 YFSETQ, per germline. The CDR3 is made up of 19 amino acids. Trimming removed 1 base from V and 5 bases from J; junction bases left unmatched: 13. CDR3 in amino acids: CASSLKLAGGPLSRDTQYF. DNA for the CDR3: TGCGCCAGCAGCTTGAAACTAGCGGGAGGGCCGTTATCCAGAGATACGCAGTATTTT. Combining the CDR3 with reference TRBV5-1 and TRBJ2-3 gives the whole variable domain KAGVTQTPRYLIKTRGQQVTLSCSPISGHRSVSWYQQTPGQGLQFLFEYFSETQRNKGNFPGRFSGRQFSNSRSEMNVSTLELGDSALYLCASSLKLAGGPLSRDTQYFGPGTRLTVL.

The chain combines TRBV7-8 with TRBJ2-5, with 11 bases matching TRBD1. V was pared by 4 bases and J by 2 bases, with 6 bases of the junction left unmatched. This CDR3 is 16 amino acids long. From germline, CDR1 is SGHVS and CDR2 FQNEAQ. In nucleotides, the CDR3 is TGTGCCAGCAGCTCCTCCCGGGACAGGGGGCAAGAGACCCAGTACTTC. Protein sequence: CASSSSRDRGQETQYF.

This chain joins TRBV18 and TRBJ1-1; weak D call: TRBD1 (5 bases). Germline lookup yields CDR1 KGHSH and CDR2 LQKENI. The CDR3 totals 15 residues. Trimming cost V 0 bases and J 8 bases, with 16 bases left between them. The CDR3 is CASSPPGIEGAEAFF. The CDR3 nucleotides are TGTGCCAGCTCACCACCGGGTATAGAAGGGGCCGAAGCTTTCTTT.

The CDR3 DNA reads as TGTGCCAGCAGATCGACAGGGACAGATACGCAGTATTTT. Translation: CASRSTGTDTQYF. The V gene is TRBV5-4, the J gene TRBJ2-3; TRBD1 aligns across 7 bases. V trimming: 5 bases; J trimming: 3 bases; junction bases outside the gene matches: 3. The CDR3 runs 13 residues. Germline loops: CDR1 SGHNT, CDR2 YYREEE (reference sequence).

The V gene is TRBV10-3, the J gene TRBJ2-7; D perhaps matches TRBD2 (5 bases). Trimming removed 4 bases at V and 2 bases at J, with 21 bases between. CDR1 is ENHRY and CDR2 is SYGVKD in the germline V gene. This CDR3 comprises 17 residues. CDR3 sequence (DNA): TGTGCCATCAGTGGCACGAGTGGGAGCCTATCCACCTACGAGCAGTACTTC. Its protein is CAISGTSGSLSTYEQYF.